The present T cell receptor (beta chain) was sequenced within a study of blood T cell repertoires in COVID-19. V lost 7 bases, J lost 3 bases, and 15 bases lay in between. CDR1 LNHDA and CDR2 SQIVND come from the germline V gene (reference sequence). The CDR3 extends over 15 amino acids. Libraries were prepared by immunoSEQ multiplex PCR; TCRdb keeps only in-frame clonotypes and omits some of them. Here the sample spans under 80,000 clones, roughly 83% being singletons. V and J are TRBV19 and TRBJ2-2; tentative D call: TRBD1 (8 bases). The sequence came from a woman between 55 and 75 years old with acute or convalescent COVID-19. Sample: peripheral blood. The CDR3 DNA sequence: TGTGCCAGTACCGTACAGGGGGGGTACACCGGGGAGCTGTTTTTT. This gives the protein CASTVQGGYTGELFF.